Listed here are 24 T cell receptor beta chains from one sample, sequenced in a study of CXCR3-negative and CXCR3-positive naive CD8 T cells (dated by TCRdb to between 2018 and 2021). For sequencing, a NextSeq 550 was employed. The Human TCR Profiling Kit (MiLaboratory) was used to prepare UMI-labeled 5' RACE TRB cDNA libraries. Reprocessed by TCRdb, the reads give a single entry per CDR3 protein sequence, without DNA. The sample's records list 55,000 to 65,000 distinct CDR3 sequences. 4.3% of the sample rests with the top ten. The sequenced material came from naive CXCR3- CD8+ T cells from blood. The cell subset or site label for this specimen denotes: CD45RO-CCR7+CD27+CD95- naive CD8+ T cells lacking CXCR3 (TNR3-). All receptors come from a human donor in good health. Some clones in this sample may be carry-over from other donors' samples.

Here the CDR3 reads CASSSASEQYF. The V and J genes are TRBV7-9 and TRBJ2-7. This CDR3 is 11 amino acids long. Germline V gene lookup returns CDR1 SEHNR and CDR2 FQNEAQ (reference sequence).

The chain employs TRBV7-6 and TRBJ2-3; the D call of TRBD2 rests on TCRdb alone, since no DNA is present to check it. CDR1 and CDR2 from the germline V gene are SGHVS and FNYEAQ. The CDR3 has 16 residues. CDR3 in amino acids: CASSSRLAGDPDTQYF.

J is TRBJ2-5 and V is TRBV29-1; the TCRdb D gene call, TRBD1, has no DNA to confirm it. CDR3 length: 12 amino acids. Germline lookup yields CDR1 SQVTM and CDR2 ANQGSEA. The CDR3 here is CSVGGNEETQYF.

The chain couples TRBV7-3 to TRBJ2-7; the D gene TCRdb calls, TRBD1, cannot be checked with no DNA. There are 13 residues in the CDR3. Per germline, CDR1 SGHTA and CDR2 FQGTGA. This chain's CDR3 is CASSSTPGYEQYF.

The chain couples TRBV4-2 to TRBJ1-2; TCRdb designates TRBD1, a call that cannot be tested without DNA. Germline assignment: CDR1 LGHNA and CDR2 YNFKEQ. This CDR3 is built from 18 residues. CDR3 amino acids: CASSPEEAGGAGGYGYTF.

The chain carries TRBV20-1 and TRBJ2-1; TCRdb returns TRBD1, unconfirmable since there is no DNA. The CDR3 is 15 residues long. The germline CDR1 and CDR2 sequences are DFQATT and SNEGSKA (reference sequence). CDR3 residues: CSAKDGGSSYNEQFF.

This rearrangement joins TRBV2 to TRBJ1-1; TCRdb indicates TRBD1, and absent DNA this call remains unverified. CDR1 and CDR2 (germline): SNHLY, FYNNEI. The CDR3 contains 16 residues. This CDR3 reads CASSDRDIASNTEAFF.

The chain joins TRBV7-9 to TRBJ1-4. The CDR3 has 15 residues. CDR1 is SEHNR and CDR2 is FQNEAQ in the germline V gene (reference sequence). The CDR3 is CASSLSGSGGEKLFF.

The V and J genes are TRBV7-6 and TRBJ1-1. Germline V lookup: CDR1 SGHVS, CDR2 FNYEAQ. This CDR3 contains 14 residues. Here the CDR3 reads CASSLGGEDTEAFF.

CDR3 protein: CASTSTGEEETQYF. The gene calls are TRBV28 and TRBJ2-5; TCRdb selects TRBD1, and the lack of DNA leaves this call unchecked. This CDR3 region has 14 residues. CDR1 and CDR2 (germline): MDHEN, SYDVKM. Filled out from reference TRBV28 and TRBJ2-5, the complete variable domain reads DVKVTQSSRYLVKRTGEKVFLECVQDMDHENMFWYRQDPGLGLRLIYFSYDVKMKEKGDIPEGYSVSREKKERFSLILESASTNQTSMYLCASTSTGEEETQYFGPGTRLLVL.

The V call is TRBV5-1, the J call TRBJ2-7; the TCRdb call, TRBD1, lacks DNA for checking. Looked up from germline, CDR1 is SGHRS and CDR2 is YFSETQ. This CDR3 region has 16 residues. The CDR3 here is CASSLSPGQGGYEQYF.

The chain carries TRBV7-9 and TRBJ2-1; with no DNA, the TCRdb D assignment of TRBD2 cannot be verified. The germline CDR1 and CDR2 sequences are SEHNR and FQNEAQ (reference sequence). CDR3 size: 15 residues. CDR3 residues: CASTPGREWANEQFF.

The chain joins TRBV30 to TRBJ2-2; absent DNA, TCRdb's TRBD1 call cannot be checked. The CDR3 is 15 amino acids. Per the germline V gene, CDR1 is GTSNPN and CDR2 is SVGIG (reference sequence). The chain's CDR3 is CACAGGTGGSGELFF.

The genes are TRBV7-3 and TRBJ2-7; without DNA, the TCRdb call of TRBD2 cannot be checked. Germline V gene lookup returns CDR1 SGHTA and CDR2 FQGTGA. The CDR3 totals 13 residues. CDR3: CASSLSLADEQYF. The full variable domain, rest sourced from reference TRBV7-3 and TRBJ2-7, is GAGVSQTPSNKVTEKGKYVELRCDPISGHTALYWYRQSLGQGPEFLIYFQGTGAADDSGLPNDRFFAVRPEGSVSTLKIQRTERGDSAVYLCASSLSLADEQYFGPGTRLTVT.

According to its frequency, this clonotype is medium-sized. The rearrangement joins TRBV6-2 or TRBV6-3 to TRBJ2-7. The CDR3 loop spans 11 amino acids. CDR1 is MNHEY and CDR2 is SVGEGT in the germline V gene. The CDR3 loop reads CASSYEYEQYF.

This chain links TRBV7-6 with TRBJ2-7; TCRdb gives TRBD1 as the D gene, but with no DNA this cannot be confirmed. Looked up from germline, CDR1 is SGHVS and CDR2 is FNYEAQ. This CDR3 contains 13 residues. The CDR3 region is CASSDSGFYEQYF.

This rearrangement joins TRBV12-3 or TRBV12-4 to TRBJ2-5; TCRdb's D call, TRBD1, is unchecked because there is no DNA. CDR3 length: 15 amino acids. CDR3 sequence: CASGTGTGGEETQYF.

This chain joins TRBV6-6 and TRBJ2-7. Germline V gene lookup returns CDR1 MNHNY and CDR2 SVGAGI (reference sequence). This CDR3 has 11 amino acids. This CDR3 reads CASSPQYEQYF.

The chain has TRBV14 and TRBJ2-7; the TCRdb call, TRBD1, lacks DNA for checking. This CDR3 comprises 16 residues. Germline CDR1 SGHDN, CDR2 FVKESK. This CDR3 is CASSQERGYFPHEQYF. Together with reference TRBV14 and TRBJ2-7, the CDR3 gives the full variable domain: EAGVTQFPSHSVIEKGQTVTLRCDPISGHDNLYWYRRVMGKEIKFLLHFVKESKQDESGMPNNRFLAERTGGTYSTLKVQPAELEDSGVYFCASSQERGYFPHEQYFGPGTRLTVT.

The rearrangement joins TRBV19 to TRBJ1-1. Germline CDR1 reads LNHDA; CDR2 reads SQIVND (reference sequence). The CDR3 totals 12 residues. This CDR3 is CASSIFGIEAFF.

The rearrangement links TRBV10-3 to TRBJ2-7. Germline loops: CDR1 ENHRY, CDR2 SYGVKD. This CDR3 region has 15 residues. The CDR3 protein is CAISDPETQSVEQYF.

The J gene is TRBJ1-2, the V gene TRBV27. CDR1 is MNHEY and CDR2 is SMNVEV in the germline V gene (reference sequence). CDR3 length: 16 residues. CDR3 loop: CASSFFYSDTNYGYTF.

The chain is built from TRBV12-3 or TRBV12-4 and TRBJ2-1. The CDR3 spans 17 residues. The CDR3 here is CASSSGVYIMSGNEQFF.

The chain is built from TRBV6-4 and TRBJ2-3; TCRdb's D call, TRBD2, is unchecked because there is no DNA. The CDR3 runs 14 residues. Germline V lookup: CDR1 MRHNA, CDR2 SNTAGT. Here the CDR3 reads CASSDTSGADTQYF.